The 29 T cell receptor beta chains in this list originate from one sample, sequenced in a study of T cells after yellow fever vaccination (dated 2019 in TCRdb). Reading the label with the study, this specimen's treatment or condition is: live attenuated yellow fever vaccine strain. Preparation of the library involved 5' RACE. Data came from an Illumina HiSeq 2500. The raw public data were reprocessed by TCRdb itself: fastp quality trimming at Q25, MiXCR clonotype calling, in-frame beta chains only. Identical CDR3 protein sequences are pooled into one entry, listed with their most common genes and DNA. In this sample the table shows hundreds of thousands of distinct CDR3 sequences, around an eighth of which occur a single time. The ten largest clones take up under 15% of the sample. Sequences were derived from PBMCs, sampled on the day of the yellow fever booster vaccination. These receptors came from a man aged 25 to 45 who received the YFV17D yellow fever vaccine.

CDR3 DNA: TGCGCCAGCAGCCAAGACTACCAGGGGTGGGAGCAGTACTTC. Its translation: CASSQDYQGWEQYF. The chain is built from TRBV4-3 and TRBJ2-7; a weak D match, TRBD1 (6 bases). Trimming pared 0 bases from V and 7 bases from J, leaving 13 bases between. Germline-derived CDR1 and CDR2 are LGHNA and YSLEER. CDR3 length: 14 residues.

This clonotype has a handful of counts. This chain connects TRBV5-1 to TRBJ2-7, with TRBD2 matching 7 bases. The V segment lost 2 bases and the J segment 4 bases; nucleotides outside the gene matches: 3. This CDR3 spans 13 amino acids. Looked up from germline, CDR1 is SGHRS and CDR2 is YFSETQ. The CDR3 here is CASSFREGYEQYF. DNA for the CDR3: TGCGCCAGCAGCTTCAGGGAGGGGTACGAGCAGTACTTC.

This clonotype occurred a few times. This rearrangement joins TRBV11-3 to TRBJ1-1; D uncertain. V was cut by 1 base and J by 7 bases, with 10 bases left in between. Germline lookup yields CDR1 SGHNT and CDR2 YENEEA. This CDR3 region has 13 residues. The chain's CDR3 is CASSLGLEFEAFF. DNA for the CDR3: TGTGCCAGCAGCTTAGGATTAGAGTTTGAAGCTTTCTTT. The variable domain in full, completed from reference TRBV11-3 and TRBJ1-1, reads EAGVVQSPRYKIIEKKQPVAFWCNPISGHNTLYWYLQNLGQGPELLIRYENEEAVDDSQLPKDRFSAERLKGVDSTLKIQPAELGDSAVYLCASSLGLEFEAFFGQGTRLTVV.

The chain recombines TRBV12-3 or TRBV12-4 with TRBJ2-1; no clear D gene. There are 13 residues in the CDR3. V shed 4 bases and J shed 5 bases, with 9 bases lying between them. The CDR3 DNA reads as TGTGCCAGCAGTTGGAGTGGTGACAATGAGCAGTTCTTC. This sequence encodes CASSWSGDNEQFF.

The rearrangement links TRBV27 to TRBJ2-7, with 8 bases matching TRBD1. The CDR3 spans 14 residues. J was trimmed by 5 bases and V by 6 bases; bases with no gene match: 9. Germline CDR1 is MNHEY and CDR2 is SMNVEV (reference sequence). The CDR3 bases are TGTGCCAGCAGCCCCGGACAGGGAGCGGACGAGCAGTACTTC. Translation: CASSPGQGADEQYF.

This clonotype was observed a few times. This chain uses TRBV10-1 with TRBJ2-3; D unclear. CDR3 length: 13 residues. Germline V CDR1 and CDR2: WNHNN, SYGVQD (reference sequence). V gave up 4 bases and J gave up 6 bases, with 11 bases separating them. Here the CDR3 reads CASSVRVGDTQYF. Here the CDR3 DNA reads TGCGCCAGCAGTGTTCGGGTCGGGGATACGCAGTATTTT.

This clonotype came up a few times. The rearrangement uses TRBV30 and TRBJ2-1, with 10 bases that match TRBD2. Unmatched junction bases numbered 3, after V lost 3 bases and J lost 7 bases. Germline CDR1 and CDR2: GTSNPN and SVGIG (reference sequence). CDR3 size: 13 residues. The DNA of the CDR3 is TGTGCCTGGAGGGCAGCGGGAGGGAATGAGCAGTTCTTC. Protein sequence: CAWRAAGGNEQFF.

Here the CDR3 reads CASSPRGREWSSEQFF. Written as DNA, the CDR3 is TGTGCCAGCAGCCCGCGTGGACGGGAGTGGTCGTCTGAGCAGTTCTTC. The chain links TRBV6-2 or TRBV6-3 to TRBJ2-1; tentatively, D is TRBD2 (6 bases). The V and J ends lost 6 bases and 9 bases respectively, with 24 bases between them. Per the germline V gene, CDR1 is MNHEY and CDR2 is SVGEGT. The CDR3 consists of 16 residues.

Only a few counts were recorded for this clonotype. The chain employs TRBV25-1 and TRBJ1-5; TRBD1 might be the D (5 bases). The V and J ends lost 1 base and 0 bases respectively, with 22 bases between them. CDR3 length: 20 residues. Germline assignment: CDR1 MGHDK and CDR2 SYGVNS. The CDR3 is CASSELGRGSRGYSNQPQHF. CDR3 DNA sequence: TGTGCCAGCAGTGAATTGGGGCGAGGCTCCCGGGGGTATAGCAATCAGCCCCAGCATTTT.

The chain employs TRBV28 and TRBJ2-2, with 8 bases fitting TRBD1. With 4 bases clipped from V and 10 bases from J, the junction kept 11 bases outside the gene matches. This CDR3 has 15 residues. Germline CDR1 is MDHEN and CDR2 is SYDVKM. The CDR3 DNA is TGTGCCAGCAGTTCTCTCGGGACAGGTCAGGCGGAGCTGTTTTTT. Amino acids: CASSSLGTGQAELFF.

This rearrangement joins TRBV7-8 to TRBJ1-6; D gene uncertain. CDR3 length equals 12 residues. The V gene's germline CDR1 is SGHVS and CDR2 FQNEAQ. Trimming left V 3 bases short and J 8 bases short, with 5 bases between. This chain's CDR3 is CASSFADSPLHF. In DNA, the CDR3 is TGTGCCAGCAGCTTCGCTGATTCACCCCTCCACTTT.

This clonotype came up a few times. The chain carries TRBV29-1 and TRBJ2-2; D is unclear. V was cut by 7 bases and J by 3 bases, with 9 bases left in between. Germline loops: CDR1 SQVTM, CDR2 ANQGSEA. The CDR3 sequence is 12 residues long. The CDR3 here is CSGYSYTGELFF. CDR3 nucleotides: TGCAGCGGGTACAGTTACACCGGGGAGCTGTTTTTT.

The gene calls are TRBV11-2 and TRBJ2-1, with TRBD2 matching over 8 bases. The V gene's germline CDR1 is SGHAT and CDR2 FQNNGV. Unmatched junction bases numbered 10, after V lost 5 bases and J lost 10 bases. The CDR3 runs 14 residues. In DNA, the CDR3 is TGTGCCAGCAGCGAGGATAGCGGGGCAGGGGAGCAGTTCTTC. Amino acid sequence: CASSEDSGAGEQFF.

This sequence joins TRBV5-1 and TRBJ2-1; 7 bases fit TRBD2. CDR3 length equals 15 residues. V dropped 4 bases and J dropped 7; count of bases not matched to a gene: 11. Germline CDR1 is SGHRS and CDR2 is YFSETQ. CDR3 sequence reads: CASSPTSSGRNEQFF. In nucleotides, the CDR3 is TGCGCCAGCAGCCCAACATCTAGCGGAAGAAATGAGCAGTTCTTC.

This chain joins TRBV7-3 and TRBJ2-3; the D gene is possibly TRBD1 (6 bases). Trimming stripped 5 bases from V and 8 bases from J, with 17 bases between. CDR3 size: 14 residues. Germline values: CDR1 SGHTA, CDR2 FQGTGA. CDR3 nucleotides: TGTGCCAGCAGCAATATGCCGCAGGGGTCTACGCAGTATTTT. Amino acids: CASSNMPQGSTQYF.

The chain is built from TRBV6-2 or TRBV6-3 and TRBJ2-7, with a tentative D call TRBD2 (6 bases). Between the trimmed V and J ends, which lost 5 bases and 0 bases, there was a span of 11 bases. The germline V gene encodes CDR1 MNHEY and CDR2 SVGEGT. The CDR3 contains 14 residues. CDR3 amino acids: CASSPRDFSYEQYF. The CDR3 bases are TGTGCCAGCAGTCCCCGGGACTTCTCCTACGAGCAGTACTTC.

This clonotype was observed a handful of times. The rearrangement joins TRBV30 to TRBJ1-2; D may be TRBD1 (6 bases). Trimming cost V 2 bases and J 4 bases, with 14 bases left between them. This CDR3 has 14 residues. The germline CDR1 and CDR2 sequences are GTSNPN and SVGIG (reference sequence). The CDR3 DNA is TGTGCCTGGAGTCACGGCAGGGGAGGCTATGGCTACACCTTC. Its protein is CAWSHGRGGYGYTF.

This clonotype was observed at least ten times. The chain combines TRBV20-1 with TRBJ2-7, with 12 bases matching TRBD1. The V gene end was trimmed by 6 bases and the J gene end by 5 bases; junction bases not matched to a gene: 11. The CDR3 runs to 15 residues. Germline-derived CDR1 and CDR2 are DFQATT and SNEGSKA (reference sequence). CDR3 nucleotides: TGCAGTGCACAAGCCCCGGGACAGGGGGCCGACGAGCAGTACTTC. Protein sequence: CSAQAPGQGADEQYF.

This clonotype was observed a few times. This chain uses TRBV20-1 with TRBJ2-2; 10 nucleotides agree with TRBD2. With V trimmed by 2 bases and J by 1 base, 7 bases remained unmatched. CDR3 length: 17 amino acids. Looked up from germline, CDR1 is DFQATT and CDR2 is SNEGSKA (reference sequence). The CDR3 region is CSARPRTSGLNTGELFF. The CDR3 DNA follows: TGCAGTGCTAGACCCCGGACTAGCGGCTTGAACACCGGGGAGCTGTTTTTT.

This clonotype was counted a few times. This rearrangement joins TRBV11-1 to TRBJ2-3, with 7 bases that match TRBD1. Germline lookup yields CDR1 SGHAT and CDR2 FQDESV (reference sequence). This CDR3 region has 20 residues. The J segment lost 0 bases and the V segment lost 3 bases, leaving 18 bases of the junction unmatched. In nucleotides, the CDR3 is TGTGCCAGCAGCTTCCCCCCGGGGACAGAGGCGCCCACTAGCACAGATACGCAGTATTTT. The encoded protein is CASSFPPGTEAPTSTDTQYF.

This sequence joins TRBV10-3 and TRBJ2-3; 8 bases are shared with TRBD2. Unmatched junction bases numbered 3, after V lost 4 bases and J lost 0 bases. The V gene's germline CDR1 is ENHRY and CDR2 SYGVKD. The CDR3 extends over 15 amino acids. CDR3 DNA sequence: TGTGCCATCAGTGTTTTAGCGGGAAGCACAGATACGCAGTATTTT. Translating it yields CAISVLAGSTDTQYF.

Many counts were recorded for this clonotype. V is TRBV7-2 and J is TRBJ2-7, with 7 bases fitting TRBD2. Per germline, CDR1 SGHTA and CDR2 FQGNSA. With V trimmed by 6 bases and J by 2 bases, 10 bases remained unmatched. This CDR3 comprises 15 residues. The CDR3 region has the DNA TGTGCCAGCAGTCCTGGGGGGACTACCACCTACGAGCAGTACTTC. This codes for CASSPGGTTTYEQYF.

The gene calls are TRBV11-2 and TRBJ2-1; no firm D call. In germline, CDR1 is SGHAT, CDR2 FQNNGV. V was trimmed by 3 bases and J by 4 bases, leaving 13 bases between them. The CDR3 runs to 15 residues. The CDR3: CASSFRQDVYNEQFF. CDR3 DNA sequence: TGTGCCAGCAGCTTCCGCCAAGACGTTTACAATGAGCAGTTCTTC.

The genes are TRBV10-3 and TRBJ1-1; 7 positions match TRBD1. V gave up 8 bases and J gave up 0 bases; unmatched junction bases: 6. Germline CDR1 ENHRY, CDR2 SYGVKD. This CDR3 is built from 14 residues. The CDR3 DNA is TGTGCCATCTCACAACAGGGGCTGAACACTGAAGCTTTCTTT. It codes for CAISQQGLNTEAFF.

In its sample, this clonotype was seen a few times. This chain's CDR3 is CASSQSGSHEQFF. The CDR3 DNA sequence: TGTGCCAGCAGCCAATCAGGTTCCCATGAGCAGTTCTTC. The chain carries TRBV3-1 and TRBJ2-1; D unresolved. This CDR3 is built from 13 residues. The germline V gene has CDR1 LGHDT and CDR2 YNNKEL (reference sequence). Trimming left V 2 bases short and J 8 bases short, with 10 bases between.

This clonotype was recorded many times. The chain uses TRBV29-1 and TRBJ1-1; possibly TRBD1 for D (5 bases). Trimming shortened V by 8 bases and J by 5 bases, and 18 bases separated the two germline ends. CDR3 length: 13 amino acids. Germline CDR1 is SQVTM and CDR2 is ANQGSEA. CDR3 residues: CSSRRGGVTEAFF. The CDR3 coding sequence is TGCAGCTCCAGGAGGGGAGGGGTAACTGAAGCTTTCTTT. Full variable domain (rest looked up from reference TRBV29-1 and TRBJ1-1): SAVISQKPSRDICQRGTSLTIQCQVDSQVTMMFWYRQQPGQSLTLIATANQGSEATYESGFVIDKFPISRPNLTFSTLTVSNMSPEDSSIYLCSSRRGGVTEAFFGQGTRLTVV.

On this clonotype itself: One end of the junction is discordant with germline, which a read error may explain. This chain links TRBV20-1 with TRBJ2-5, with D unresolved. This CDR3 has 15 amino acids. Germline V gene data show CDR1 as DFQATT and CDR2 as SNEGSKA (reference sequence). In DNA form, the CDR3 reads TGCAGTGCTGGCTATTCTTCCGGGCTACCAGAGGCCCAGTACTTC. The encoded protein is CSAGYSSGLPEAQYF.

This clonotype came up a few times. V and J are TRBV25-1 and TRBJ2-1; 8 nucleotides agree with TRBD2. Germline CDR1 and CDR2: MGHDK and SYGVNS. The CDR3 runs 14 residues. V was clipped by 6 bases and J by 2 bases; unmatched bases: 3. Written as DNA, the CDR3 is TGTGCCAGCAGACAAGCGGGAGCCTACAATGAGCAGTTCTTC. Protein product: CASRQAGAYNEQFF.

This clonotype was seen ten or more times. The rearrangement uses TRBV27 and TRBJ2-3, with D tentatively TRBD2 (5 bases). Trimming removed 2 bases from V and 4 bases from J, with 13 bases in between. In germline, CDR1 is MNHEY, CDR2 SMNVEV (reference sequence). The CDR3 sequence is 15 residues long. For the CDR3, the DNA is TGTGCCAGCAGTTTAAGGTGGCTAGCCGCAGATACGCAGTATTTT. Amino acids: CASSLRWLAADTQYF.